These 13 T cell receptor beta chains were sequenced from one sample in a study of blood T cell repertoires in COVID-19. The data were produced by immunoSEQ multiplex PCR, yet TCRdb's version contains in-frame clones alone and is incomplete. The data show around 68,000 clones, 89% seen once. The sequencing sample was made of peripheral blood. The receptors shown here come from a middle-aged man with active COVID-19.

This clone came up a few times. The rearrangement joins TRBV29-1 to TRBJ2-2, with D possibly TRBD1 on 6 matching bases. Germline CDR1 reads SQVTM; CDR2 reads ANQGSEA. The V end was cut by 4 bases, the J end by 7 bases, with 16 bases between. This CDR3 comprises 14 residues. The chain's CDR3 is CSVGRGSGGGELFF. The CDR3 DNA reads TGCAGCGTTGGCAGGGGATCGGGTGGCGGGGAGCTGTTTTTT.

This chain joins TRBV12-5 and TRBJ1-5; 11 bases match TRBD1. CDR3 size: 17 residues. V shed 2 bases, J shed 5 bases, and the junction held 8 bases outside the gene matches. CDR1 is LGHNT, CDR2 FRNRAP, per germline. The CDR3 nucleotides read TGTGCTAGTGGTTTGAGACCGGACAGGGGGCCTCATCAGCCCCAGCATTTT. It is translated as CASGLRPDRGPHQPQHF.

DNA of the CDR3: TGTGCCAGCTCACGCGGGGGACAGGGCTACGAGCAGTACTTC. Protein sequence: CASSRGGQGYEQYF. The chain combines TRBV18 with TRBJ2-7; 9 bases are shared with TRBD1. The CDR3 totals 14 residues. Unmatched junction bases numbered 4, after V lost 4 bases and J lost 3 bases. CDR1 and CDR2 from the germline V gene are KGHSH and LQKENI.

The chain couples TRBV4-1 to TRBJ2-7; 9 bases line up with TRBD2. There are 16 residues in the CDR3. Germline values: CDR1 MGHRA, CDR2 YSYEKL. The ends lost 0 bases at V and 1 base at J; junction bases unmatched: 4. The CDR3 DNA sequence: TGCGCCAGCAGCCAAGATGCCAGCGGGGGGTCCTACGAGCAGTACTTC. It codes for CASSQDASGGSYEQYF.

The V call is TRBV19, the J call TRBJ2-7; 12 bases are a match to TRBD2. Looked up from germline, CDR1 is LNHDA and CDR2 is SQIVND (reference sequence). Germline trimming cut 1 base from V and 2 bases from J; bases unmatched to any gene: 3. The CDR3 covers 16 residues. Written as DNA, the CDR3 is TGTGCCAGTAGTATAGGGACTAGCGGGGTACCCTACGAGCAGTACTTC. Encoded protein: CASSIGTSGVPYEQYF.

The chain couples TRBV30 to TRBJ2-5; no clear D. V was trimmed by 2 bases and J by 1 base, leaving 8 bases between them. CDR1 is GTSNPN, CDR2 SVGIG, per germline (reference sequence). This CDR3 region has 13 residues. CDR3 residues: CAWSREAQETQYF. The CDR3 region has the DNA TGTGCCTGGAGTCGTGAGGCCCAAGAGACCCAGTACTTC. The whole variable domain, remainder taken from reference TRBV30 and TRBJ2-5, is SQTIHQWPATLVQPVGSPLSLECTVEGTSNPNLYWYRQAAGRGLQLLFYSVGIGQISSEVPQNLSASRPQDRQFILSSKKLLLSDSGFYLCAWSREAQETQYFGPGTRLLVL.

This clone was seen a single time. The V and J genes are TRBV11-3 and TRBJ2-2; 7 positions match TRBD1. Germline CDR1 SGHNT, CDR2 YENEEA. This CDR3 has 13 residues. The V and J ends lost 5 bases and 6 bases, in that order; junction bases with no gene match: 3. CDR3 nucleotides: TGTGCCAGCAGCCTACAGGGGCCCGGGGAGCTGTTTTTT. The encoded protein is CASSLQGPGELFF.

The chain uses TRBV7-6 and TRBJ1-5; 10 bases align to TRBD1. This CDR3 has 18 amino acids. Germline assignment: CDR1 SGHVS and CDR2 FNYEAQ. The junction had 16 bases not matched to a gene; V was cut back by 5 bases and J by 6 bases. The CDR3 protein is CASSQRTGGGLASQPQHF. CDR3 bases: TGTGCCAGCAGCCAGCGGACAGGGGGAGGTTTGGCGAGTCAGCCCCAGCATTTT.

This chain joins TRBV3-1 (or the pseudogene TRBV3-2) and TRBJ2-1, with D maybe TRBD2 (5 bases). Germline CDR1 is LGHDT and CDR2 is YNNKEL (reference sequence). This CDR3 has 13 residues. V gave up 0 bases and J gave up 10 bases, with 10 bases separating them. DNA of the CDR3: TGTGCCAGCAGCCAAGATGGCGGGCCAGAGCAGTTCTTC. Encoded protein: CASSQDGGPEQFF.

This chain uses TRBV5-5 with TRBJ2-5; D might be TRBD2 (6 bases). V was cut by 1 base and J by 5 bases, with 9 bases left in between. The CDR3 contains 13 residues. Germline values: CDR1 SGHKS, CDR2 YYEKEE (reference sequence). The DNA of the CDR3 is TGTGCCAGCAGCTTGCGGGACTGGGAGACCCAGTACTTC. Translation: CASSLRDWETQYF.

The chain employs TRBV20-1 and TRBJ2-2; D is possibly TRBD1 (5 bases). The CDR3 runs 16 residues. The ends were cut back, 3 bases at V and 1 base at J, with 15 bases in the middle. CDR1 is DFQATT, CDR2 SNEGSKA, per germline (reference sequence). The CDR3 nucleotides read TGCAGTGCTAGTCATCGGTCAGGGAAGAACACCGGGGAGCTGTTTTTT. It encodes CSASHRSGKNTGELFF.

CDR3 loop: CASSQEIDRGNEQFF. In DNA, the CDR3 is TGCGCCAGCAGCCAAGAAATAGATCGGGGGAATGAGCAGTTCTTC. This chain joins TRBV4-3 and TRBJ2-1; a possible D gene is TRBD2 (6 bases). This CDR3 is built from 15 residues. Deletions cut 0 bases from V and 7 bases from J, with 13 bases between. Germline V gives CDR1 LGHNA, CDR2 YSLEER.

V is TRBV2 and J is TRBJ2-7; TRBD2 matches 7 bases. Losses at the gene ends were 3 bases for V and 5 bases for J; bases not matched to a gene: 10. Per germline, CDR1 SNHLY and CDR2 FYNNEI. The CDR3 runs 15 residues. CDR3 DNA sequence: TGTGCCAGCAGTGAGGTCGGCAGGGAGGGAGACGAGCAGTACTTC. It codes for CASSEVGREGDEQYF.